These T cell receptor beta chains were read from a single sample in a study of identical twins. Via MiXCR, TCRdb re-called the 5' RACE reads, giving one row per CDR3 protein. The repertoire holds about 660,000 distinct CDR3 sequences, with less than 10% as singletons. These same data were also listed under a study on yellow fever vaccine responses in identical twins.

The source material was PBMCs. Receptors were obtained from a woman under 30 in good health. Both conserved end residues are part of each CDR3. D genes are given only for firm matches. The size field is filled for only some rows; it gives once, few, many or a size class.

abundance	d_gene	v_gene	j_gene	CDR3aa	CDR3nt
few	NA	TRBV29-1	TRBJ2-1	CSVHGPDMGDRDNEQFF	TGCAGCGTTCATGGGCCCGACATGGGTGACAGAGACAATGAGCAGTTCTTC
few	NA	TRBV5-8	TRBJ2-6	CASRPIDPGANVLTF	TGTGCCAGCCGCCCAATTGATCCTGGGGCCAACGTCCTGACTTTC
few	TRBD2	TRBV29-1	TRBJ2-1	CSVAERGGFYNEQFF	TGCAGCGTTGCGGAGCGGGGGGGGTTTTACAATGAGCAGTTCTTC
NA	NA	TRBV7-2	TRBJ2-7	CASSLEWGNEQYF	TGTGCCAGCAGCTTAGAATGGGGGAACGAGCAGTACTTC
few	NA	TRBV20-1	TRBJ2-2	CSAREGGFGELFF	TGCAGTGCTAGAGAGGGAGGCTTCGGGGAGCTGTTTTTT
NA	TRBD2	TRBV4-2	TRBJ2-7	CASSPTSGTTSYEQYF	TGTGCCAGCAGCCCTACTAGCGGCACAACCTCCTACGAGCAGTACTTC
NA	TRBD2	TRBV5-1	TRBJ2-2	CASSFTGRLNTGELFF	TGCGCCAGCAGCTTTACCGGGAGGTTGAACACCGGGGAGCTGTTTTTT
few	NA	TRBV7-3	TRBJ2-3	CASSLTGPRGINTDTQYF	TGTGCCAGCAGCTTAACTGGGCCTAGAGGAATTAACACAGATACGCAGTATTTT
NA	NA	TRBV5-1	TRBJ2-7	CASSAGTPAFGEQYF	TGCGCCAGCAGCGCCGGGACCCCCGCGTTCGGCGAGCAGTACTTC
few	NA	TRBV9	TRBJ2-7	CASSPPGSSVYEQYF	TGTGCCAGCAGCCCCCCCGGGTCTAGCGTATACGAGCAGTACTTC
few	TRBD1	TRBV7-9	TRBJ2-3	CASSGTGSHTQYF	TGTGCCAGCAGCGGGACAGGGAGTCATACGCAGTATTTT
few	TRBD1	TRBV7-9	TRBJ2-2	CASSPLDRDTGELFF	TGTGCCAGCAGCCCACTAGACAGGGACACCGGGGAGCTGTTTTTT
few	NA	TRBV18	TRBJ2-5	CASSPLPALPQETQYF	TGTGCCAGCTCACCACTCCCAGCGTTACCCCAAGAGACCCAGTACTTC
NA	NA	TRBV18	TRBJ2-1	CASSPGGSSQQFF	TGTGCCAGCTCACCAGGCGGATCCTCCCAGCAGTTCTTC
few	NA	TRBV4-3	TRBJ2-1	CASSQDRGVVQFF	TGCGCCAGCAGCCAAGATAGGGGCGTGGTGCAGTTCTTC
many	TRBD2	TRBV28	TRBJ2-5	CASSLRLAGDSDSQETQYF	TGTGCCAGCAGTTTACGGCTAGCGGGGGACTCCGATTCCCAAGAGACCCAGTACTTC
few	TRBD2	TRBV7-6	TRBJ2-1	CASSWALAGGDHEQFF	TGTGCCAGCAGCTGGGCTCTAGCGGGGGGGGACCATGAGCAGTTCTTC
many	NA	TRBV7-2	TRBJ2-2	CASNPSRGTGELFF	TGTGCCAGCAATCCGTCGAGAGGTACAGGGGAGCTGTTTTTT
many	NA	TRBV7-2	TRBJ2-7	CASSESPIGTRSYEQYF	TGTGCCAGCAGCGAATCTCCCATAGGGACAAGATCCTACGAGCAGTACTTC
NA	NA	TRBV14	TRBJ2-7	CASSQDFRGATYEQYF	TGTGCCAGCAGCCAAGATTTTCGGGGGGCCACCTACGAGCAGTACTTC
NA	NA	TRBV27	TRBJ1-4	CASGLVAGFNEKLFF	TGTGCCAGCGGCTTAGTTGCGGGGTTTAATGAAAAACTGTTTTTT
few	TRBD1	TRBV20-1	TRBJ1-5	CSASHRTGESQPQHF	TGCAGTGCTAGTCATCGGACAGGGGAGTCTCAGCCCCAGCATTTT
many	TRBD2	TRBV7-2	TRBJ2-1	CASRTSGSGNEQFF	TGTGCCAGCAGGACTAGCGGGAGCGGGAATGAGCAGTTCTTC
NA	TRBD2	TRBV6-2/TRBV6-3	TRBJ2-7	CASSTPLTSGIRNYEQYF	TGTGCCAGCAGTACCCCCCTTACTAGCGGGATAAGAAACTACGAGCAGTACTTC
few	NA	TRBV7-9	TRBJ2-7	CASSTGTPGQYF	TGTGCCAGCAGCACCGGGACCCCCGGGCAGTACTTC
few	NA	TRBV15	TRBJ1-1	CATSNPVGLDTEAFF	TGTGCCACCAGCAATCCTGTGGGCTTGGACACTGAAGCTTTCTTT
many	NA	TRBV3-1	TRBJ2-3	CASSQGRSTDTQYF	TGTGCCAGCAGCCAAGGACGGAGCACAGATACGCAGTATTTT
many	NA	TRBV12-3/TRBV12-4	TRBJ2-5	CASTIRGSMLETQYF	TGTGCCAGCACCATTCGGGGGAGTATGTTAGAGACCCAGTACTTC
NA	TRBD2	TRBV2	TRBJ2-7	CASKKAAGGYYEQYF	TGTGCCAGTAAAAAGGCGGCGGGAGGGTACTACGAGCAGTACTTC
NA	NA	TRBV12-3/TRBV12-4	TRBJ2-2	CASSTQGGELFF	TGTGCCAGCAGTACCCAGGGCGGGGAGCTGTTTTTT
NA	NA	TRBV20-1	TRBJ2-1	CSARDLGGAGQIYNEQFF	TGCAGTGCTAGAGATTTAGGGGGGGCCGGGCAAATCTACAATGAGCAGTTCTTC
many	NA	TRBV18	TRBJ2-7	CASSPGRDGYYEQYF	TGTGCCAGCTCACCGGGCCGGGACGGGTACTACGAGCAGTACTTC
few	NA	TRBV14	TRBJ1-2	CASSQDLDRDYGYTF	TGTGCCAGCAGCCAAGATCTTGACAGAGACTATGGCTACACCTTC
NA	TRBD1	TRBV7-2	TRBJ2-1	CASSSSTGFYNEQFF	TGTGCCAGCAGCTCCTCGACAGGGTTCTACAATGAGCAGTTCTTC
few	NA	TRBV28	TRBJ2-7	CASSFEGRRGYEQYF	TGTGCCAGCAGTTTCGAAGGTCGCCGGGGGTACGAGCAGTACTTC
NA	TRBD1	TRBV15	TRBJ2-5	CATSGTGDPETQYF	TGTGCCACCAGCGGAACAGGGGATCCAGAGACCCAGTACTTC
many	NA	TRBV12-3/TRBV12-4	TRBJ1-5	CASSDTINSNQPQHF	TGTGCCAGCAGCGACACCATTAATAGCAATCAGCCCCAGCATTTT
many	NA	TRBV5-5	TRBJ2-7	CASSPVRFSYEQYF	TGTGCCAGCAGCCCCGTCAGGTTTTCCTACGAGCAGTACTTC
few	NA	TRBV10-3	TRBJ1-3	CAISDLLTGRSGNTIYF	TGTGCCATCAGCGATCTACTTACAGGACGCTCTGGAAACACCATATATTTT
few	TRBD2	TRBV7-6	TRBJ2-7	CASSPTTTSGIIEQYF	TGTGCCAGCAGCCCTACTACGACTAGCGGGATAATCGAGCAGTACTTC
NA	NA	TRBV5-1	TRBJ1-1	CASSYSGTNTEAFF	TGCGCCAGCAGCTACTCCGGGACCAACACTGAAGCTTTCTTT
many	NA	TRBV12-3/TRBV12-4	TRBJ2-2	CASSYGSTGELFF	TGTGCCAGCAGTTATGGAAGTACCGGGGAGCTGTTTTTT
NA	TRBD1	TRBV10-3	TRBJ2-1	CATSPRRGSNEQFF	TGTGCCACCTCACCCCGCAGGGGGAGCAATGAGCAGTTCTTC
few	NA	TRBV10-2	TRBJ2-1	CASSESETEAYNEQFF	TGCGCCAGCAGTGAGTCAGAGACAGAGGCCTACAATGAGCAGTTCTTC
NA	NA	TRBV7-9	TRBJ2-7	CASSSGAGVSYYEQYF	TGTGCCAGCAGCTCCGGGGCAGGGGTTAGCTACTACGAGCAGTACTTC
many	NA	TRBV12-3/TRBV12-4	TRBJ2-6	CASSLNSLSGANVLTF	TGTGCCAGCAGTTTAAATAGTCTCTCTGGGGCCAACGTCCTGACTTTC
few	TRBD2	TRBV7-2	TRBJ2-7	CASSTTGGIYEQYF	TGTGCCAGCAGCACGACGGGGGGGATCTACGAGCAGTACTTC
few	TRBD2	TRBV12-3/TRBV12-4	TRBJ2-3	CACSLSLGGAGRGDTQYF	TGTGCCTGCAGTCTATCCCTCGGGGGGGCCGGGAGGGGCGATACGCAGTATTTT
many	TRBD1	TRBV5-6	TRBJ2-1	CASSLAGTGGEQFF	TGTGCCAGCAGCTTGGCCGGGACAGGGGGTGAGCAGTTCTTC
many	TRBD2	TRBV11-2	TRBJ2-1	CASSLIPGLAMTQNNEQFF	TGTGCCAGCAGCTTAATCCCCGGACTAGCGATGACACAAAACAATGAGCAGTTCTTC
NA	NA	TRBV19	TRBJ2-4	CAAGAEGKGAKNIQYF	TGTGCCGCTGGAGCGGAGGGAAAGGGGGCCAAAAACATTCAGTACTTC
many	NA	TRBV4-3	TRBJ2-7	CASSQALLQGKGAYEQYF	TGCGCCAGCAGCCAAGCTCTACTCCAGGGGAAAGGGGCCTACGAGCAGTACTTC
NA	TRBD2	TRBV27	TRBJ2-7	CASSFTGGAGDYEQYF	TGTGCCAGCAGTTTCACGGGAGGTGCGGGCGACTACGAGCAGTACTTC
few	NA	TRBV6-1	TRBJ1-2	CASRKEAGTFLYYGYTF	TGTGCCAGCAGAAAGGAGGCAGGGACGTTCCTATACTATGGCTACACCTTC
many	TRBD1	TRBV5-1	TRBJ2-7	CASSKTGGAGEQYF	TGCGCCAGCAGCAAGACAGGGGGCGCGGGGGAGCAGTACTTC
NA	NA	TRBV24-1	TRBJ2-1	CATSRWNEQFF	TGTGCCACCAGTCGGTGGAATGAGCAGTTCTTC
few	NA	TRBV5-6	TRBJ2-3	CASSLPRRTDTQYF	TGTGCCAGCAGTCTGCCCCGCCGCACAGATACGCAGTATTTT
NA	NA	TRBV3-1	TRBJ2-2	CASSQVIGNTGELFF	TGTGCCAGCAGCCAAGTTATCGGGAACACCGGGGAGCTGTTTTTT
NA	NA	TRBV5-6	TRBJ2-7	CASSTRGALASEQYF	TGTGCCAGCAGCACGCGAGGAGCTCTGGCCAGCGAGCAGTACTTC
NA	TRBD1	TRBV6-2/TRBV6-3	TRBJ1-5	CASPQGRVDQPQHF	TGTGCCAGCCCACAGGGGAGAGTGGATCAGCCCCAGCATTTT